This is a list of T cell receptor beta chains from one sample in a study of blood T cells in healthy people across ages. TCRdb fed the 5' RACE reads into MiXCR, producing one record per CDR3 protein. The sample contains about 1.8 million distinct CDR3 sequences, approximately 50% of which appear only once. Sample: blood. All receptors come from a woman aged 40 to 50 in good health. CDR3s include the opening cysteine and the closing phenylalanine or tryptophan. A D gene is named only where the DNA matches it firmly. A clone size is listed for some rows: how often the clone was seen (once, few, many), or a class if it is expanded.

v_call	j_call	d_call	clone_size	cdr3_nt	cdr3_aa
TRBV29-1	TRBJ2-1	.	many	TGCAGCGTCGACGGACCCAGCTCCTACAATGAGCAGTTCTTC	CSVDGPSSYNEQFF
TRBV9	TRBJ2-1	.	.	TGTGCCAGCAGCGTTGAGGGGGGCTACAATGAGCAGTTCTTC	CASSVEGGYNEQFF
TRBV12-3/TRBV12-4	TRBJ2-3	TRBD2	.	TGTGCCAGCAGCCTGGGGCTTGGCGGGGGGGTAGGTACGCAGTATTTT	CASSLGLGGGVGTQYF
TRBV4-2	TRBJ1-3	.	.	TGTGCCAGCAGCTCCGAGGCTCAGAAGGCTGGAAACGCCATATATTTT	CASSSEAQKAGNAIYF
TRBV24-1	TRBJ2-3	.	.	TGTGCCACCAGTAACCCTAGCACAGATACGCAGTATTTT	CATSNPSTDTQYF
TRBV20-1	TRBJ2-1	.	.	TGCAGTGCTACCAGGACCCTGAGCTCCTACAATGAGCAGTTCTTC	CSATRTLSSYNEQFF
TRBV6-6	TRBJ1-6	.	.	TGTGCCAGCACCACCTCTAGGTCACCCCTCCACTTT	CASTTSRSPLHF
TRBV7-2	TRBJ2-6	.	few	TGTGCCAGCAGCTGGGGATGGCTAGACTCTGGGGCCAACGTCCTGACTTTC	CASSWGWLDSGANVLTF
TRBV12-3/TRBV12-4	TRBJ1-2	TRBD1	few	TGTGCCAGCAGTGCGGACAGGGGGCTGAACTATGGCTACACCTTC	CASSADRGLNYGYTF
TRBV11-2	TRBJ1-4	.	.	TGTGCCAGCAGCCCCTCCGGCCAGACACAGGGCCTTAATGAAAAACTGTTTTTT	CASSPSGQTQGLNEKLFF
TRBV2	TRBJ2-4	.	.	TGTGCCAGCAGTGGCCAGGGAGTACCGACTTTGGACATTCAGTACTTC	CASSGQGVPTLDIQYF
TRBV15	TRBJ2-6	.	.	TGTGCCACCAGCAGAGAATCAGCGATCTCTGGGGCCAACGTCCTGACTTTC	CATSRESAISGANVLTF
TRBV7-2	TRBJ2-3	TRBD2	.	TGTGCCAGCAGCTTAGCCGGCGGGGGTGTAGATACGCAGTATTTT	CASSLAGGGVDTQYF
TRBV3-1	TRBJ2-7	.	few	TGTGCCAGCAGCCAGGTTCTGGGAGAGCAGTACTTC	CASSQVLGEQYF
TRBV29-1	TRBJ2-3	.	.	TGCAGCGTCAGTGGGGCCGTTGGGGCAGATACGCAGTATTTT	CSVSGAVGADTQYF
TRBV6-5	TRBJ1-2	TRBD1	.	TGTGCCAGCAGTTACTCCTCACAGGGGGTCGGCCACACCTTC	CASSYSSQGVGHTF
TRBV5-1	TRBJ2-5	.	.	TGCGCCAGCTTCAAGGCGGACCAAGAGACCCAGTACTTC	CASFKADQETQYF
TRBV29-1	TRBJ2-1	TRBD1	many	TGCAGCGTTTGGGACAGGGGCTACAATGAGCAGTTCTTC	CSVWDRGYNEQFF
TRBV5-1	TRBJ2-5	.	.	TGCGCCAGCAGCTTGGAGGCAGGGCCCGCCGTCGGGACCCAGTACTTC	CASSLEAGPAVGTQYF
TRBV6-2/TRBV6-3	TRBJ1-2	.	.	TGTGCCAGCAGTTATAGCTGCAGGGCTGGCTACACCTTC	CASSYSCRAGYTF
TRBV13	TRBJ2-1	TRBD2	.	TGTGCCAGCAGCTTCTCCATGACTAGCGGGGACTACAATGAGCAGTTCTTC	CASSFSMTSGDYNEQFF
TRBV29-1	TRBJ1-1	TRBD1	.	TGCAGCGTTCGGACAGGGGGAAGTCCAGACACTGAAGCTTTCTTT	CSVRTGGSPDTEAFF
TRBV4-3	TRBJ2-7	.	.	TGCGCCAGCGCTTGTGACGAGCAGTACTTC	CASACDEQYF
TRBV7-8	TRBJ2-2	.	.	TGTGCCAGCAGCCCCCGGTGGGAGCTGTTTTTT	CASSPRWELFF
TRBV29-1	TRBJ1-2	.	few	TGCAGCGTTGAACGTGGAGCCCCAGGGGCCTCTTATGGCTACACCTTC	CSVERGAPGASYGYTF
TRBV27	TRBJ2-7	.	.	TGTGCCAGCAGTTTATCCTCAGGGGCGAACGAGCAGTACTTC	CASSLSSGANEQYF
TRBV6-2/TRBV6-3	TRBJ2-5	.	few	TGTGCCAGCAGTTACGTGTTAGCTCAAGAGACCCAGTACTTC	CASSYVLAQETQYF
TRBV2	TRBJ2-1	.	.	TGTGCCAGCAGCGAAGAACAATACAATGAGCAGTTCTTC	CASSEEQYNEQFF
TRBV5-1	TRBJ1-5	.	few	TGCGCCAGCAGCTTGTTCATTGGTCAGCCCCAGCATTTT	CASSLFIGQPQHF
TRBV7-9	TRBJ2-7	.	.	TGTGCCAGCAGCTTAGGTCTAAGCGGGACAAACTCCTACGAGCAGTACTTC	CASSLGLSGTNSYEQYF
TRBV13	TRBJ2-7	.	.	TGTGCCAGCAGCCGTAGGGGGGGAGACAGGAGCTCCTACGAGCAGTACTTC	CASSRRGGDRSSYEQYF
TRBV20-1	TRBJ2-3	.	.	TGCAGTGGAGGGGGGGCAGATACGCAGTATTTT	CSGGGADTQYF
TRBV4-3	TRBJ2-6	.	few	TGCGCCAGCGGCCAAGGATCATCTGGGGCCAACGTCCTGACTTTC	CASGQGSSGANVLTF
TRBV3-1	TRBJ2-7	.	.	TGTGCCAGCAGCCAAACGAGGAGTGGGGGTGCCTCCGAGCAGTACTTC	CASSQTRSGGASEQYF
TRBV29-1	TRBJ2-5	.	many	TGCAGCGTTGCCCTGGGGCAAGAGACCCAGTACTTC	CSVALGQETQYF
TRBV7-9	TRBJ2-7	TRBD2	many	TGTGCCAGCAGCGTTAGCGGGGGTGACTACGAGCAGTACTTC	CASSVSGGDYEQYF
TRBV7-2	TRBJ1-2	.	.	TGTGCCAGCAGCCCATCTGCGCGACAGCTACGTAACTATGGCTACACCTTC	CASSPSARQLRNYGYTF
TRBV4-3	TRBJ2-1	TRBD2	.	TGCGCCAGCAGCCAAGAACTAGCGGCCTACAATGAGCAGTTCTTC	CASSQELAAYNEQFF
TRBV7-2	TRBJ2-1	TRBD2	.	TGTGCCAGCAGCACGATCGGGGGGGCCCTCGAGCAGTTCTTC	CASSTIGGALEQFF
TRBV9	TRBJ2-3	.	few	TGTGCCAGCAGCATTTCAGGGAAGGCCTCAGATACGCAGTATTTT	CASSISGKASDTQYF
TRBV9	TRBJ2-1	.	few	TGTGCCAGCAGCGTACTACTAAGAGCCGATTCGGGTGAGCAGTTCTTC	CASSVLLRADSGEQFF
TRBV27	TRBJ1-6	.	.	TGTGCCAGCAGTCGTGACACAGGGTTTGGTTCACCCCTCCACTTT	CASSRDTGFGSPLHF
TRBV6-5	TRBJ2-4	TRBD1	.	TGTGCCAGCAGTTACTCCCCACCAATGACAGGGGCTAAAAACATTCAGTACTTC	CASSYSPPMTGAKNIQYF
TRBV7-8	TRBJ2-1	.	.	TGTGCCAGCAGCATGTCCCGGAGTCTTGAGCAGTTCTTC	CASSMSRSLEQFF
TRBV4-3	TRBJ2-7	TRBD2	.	TGCGCCAGCAGCCAAGTTTTAGCGGGGGGGCCGGGCGAGCAGTACTTC	CASSQVLAGGPGEQYF
TRBV6-5	TRBJ1-4	.	.	TGTGCCAGCAGTTACCGAGGGCAGGATGAAAAACTGTTTTTT	CASSYRGQDEKLFF
TRBV11-2	TRBJ2-5	TRBD1	.	TGTGCCAGCAGCTTAGCCCCACAGGGGTTACTTCAAGAGACCCAGTACTTC	CASSLAPQGLLQETQYF
TRBV10-3	TRBJ2-1	TRBD1	.	TGTGCCATCAGTGAGCGACAACAGGGGTCCTACAATGAGCAGTTCTTC	CAISERQQGSYNEQFF
TRBV9	TRBJ2-3	.	.	TGTGCCAGCAGCGTAGTTAGCGCGGTGGCCGATACGCAGTATTTT	CASSVVSAVADTQYF
TRBV14	TRBJ2-7	TRBD1	.	TGTGCCAGCAGCCAAGATAGGGGGACAGGGGAGTACGAGCAGTACTTC	CASSQDRGTGEYEQYF
TRBV29-1	TRBJ1-1	.	.	TGCAGCGGTAGCGAGAACACTGAAGCTTTCTTT	CSGSENTEAFF
TRBV7-8	TRBJ2-6	TRBD1	few	TGTGCCAGCAGCCAACTCCGGGACAGATCTCTGGGGGCCAACGTCCTGACTTTC	CASSQLRDRSLGANVLTF
TRBV7-9	TRBJ2-1	.	.	TGTGCCAGCAGCTCGCCCCACTGCAATGAGCAGTTCTTC	CASSSPHCNEQFF
TRBV5-1	TRBJ2-1	.	.	TGCGCCAGCACGGATCCAGGGGGGGAGTACAATGAGCAGTTCTTC	CASTDPGGEYNEQFF
TRBV29-1	TRBJ1-2	.	.	TGCAGCTCCTACCTTGGGTATGGCTACACCTTC	CSSYLGYGYTF
TRBV4-1	TRBJ2-4	TRBD2	few	TGCGCCAGCAGCCACCCGGGAGGGATTCAGTACTTC	CASSHPGGIQYF
TRBV27	TRBJ1-2	.	.	TGTGCCAGCAGAGACATCCGGGCCCGGGTATTGGATGGCTACACCTTC	CASRDIRARVLDGYTF
TRBV29-1	TRBJ2-7	.	.	TGCAGCGTTGAACAAGGGCCGGGCCAGTACTTC	CSVEQGPGQYF
TRBV20-1	TRBJ2-1	.	.	TGCAGTGCCCCCGGCGGGCGCTCTTGGAATGAGCAGTTCTTC	CSAPGGRSWNEQFF